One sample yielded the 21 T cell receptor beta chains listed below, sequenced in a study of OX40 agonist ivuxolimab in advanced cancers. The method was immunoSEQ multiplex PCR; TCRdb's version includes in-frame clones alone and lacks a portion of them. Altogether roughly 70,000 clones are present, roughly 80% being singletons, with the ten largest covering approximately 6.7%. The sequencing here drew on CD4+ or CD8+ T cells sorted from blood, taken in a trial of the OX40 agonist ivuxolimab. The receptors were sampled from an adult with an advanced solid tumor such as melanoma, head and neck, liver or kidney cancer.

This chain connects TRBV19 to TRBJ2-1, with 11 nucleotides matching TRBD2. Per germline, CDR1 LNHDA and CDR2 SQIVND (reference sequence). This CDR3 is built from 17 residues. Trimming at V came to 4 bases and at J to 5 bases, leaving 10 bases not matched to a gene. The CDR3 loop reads CASSKTTSGVANNEQFF. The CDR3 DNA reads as TGTGCCAGTAGTAAAACGACTAGCGGGGTGGCGAACAATGAGCAGTTCTTC.

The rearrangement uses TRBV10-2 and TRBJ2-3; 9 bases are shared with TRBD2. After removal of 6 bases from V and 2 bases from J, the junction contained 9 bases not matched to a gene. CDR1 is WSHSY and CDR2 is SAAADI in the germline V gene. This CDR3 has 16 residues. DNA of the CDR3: TGCGCCAGCAGGGTCGGGGTAGCGGGGGCCACAGATACGCAGTATTTT. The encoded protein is CASRVGVAGATDTQYF.

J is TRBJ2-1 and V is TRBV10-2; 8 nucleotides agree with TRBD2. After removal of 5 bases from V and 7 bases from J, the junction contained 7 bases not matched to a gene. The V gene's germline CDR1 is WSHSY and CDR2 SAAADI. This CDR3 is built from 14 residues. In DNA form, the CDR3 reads TGCGCCAGCAGTCTAGCGGGTGGTGGGAATGAGCAGTTCTTC. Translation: CASSLAGGGNEQFF.

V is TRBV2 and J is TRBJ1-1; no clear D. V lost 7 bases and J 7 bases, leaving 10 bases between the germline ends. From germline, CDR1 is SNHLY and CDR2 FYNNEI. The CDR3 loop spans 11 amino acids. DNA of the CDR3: TGTGCCAGCATGGGCGGTCTTGAAGCTTTCTTT. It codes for CASMGGLEAFF.

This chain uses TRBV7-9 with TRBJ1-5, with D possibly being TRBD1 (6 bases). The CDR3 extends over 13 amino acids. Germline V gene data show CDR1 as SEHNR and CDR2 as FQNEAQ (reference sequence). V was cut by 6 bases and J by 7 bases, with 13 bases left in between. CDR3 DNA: TGTGCCAGCAGTTCACAGGGTAACCAGCCCCAGCATTTT. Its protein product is CASSSQGNQPQHF. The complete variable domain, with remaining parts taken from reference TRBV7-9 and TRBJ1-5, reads DTGVSQNPRHKITKRGQNVTFRCDPISEHNRLYWYRQTLGQGPEFLTYFQNEAQLEKSRLLSDRFSAERPKGSFSTLEIQRTEQGDSAMYLCASSSQGNQPQHFGDGTRLSIL.

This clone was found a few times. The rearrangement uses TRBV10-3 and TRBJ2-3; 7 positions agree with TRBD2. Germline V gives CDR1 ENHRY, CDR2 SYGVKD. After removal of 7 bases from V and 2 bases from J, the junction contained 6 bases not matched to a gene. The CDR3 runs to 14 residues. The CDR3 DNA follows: TGTGCCATCAAGGATAGCGGGTCCACAGATACGCAGTATTTT. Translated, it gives CAIKDSGSTDTQYF.

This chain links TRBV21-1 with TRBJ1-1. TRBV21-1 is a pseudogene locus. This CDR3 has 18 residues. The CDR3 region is CASSRGPHRVQRNTEAFF. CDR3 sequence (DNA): TGTGCCAGCAGCAGAGGCCCCCACCGTGTCCAGCGTAACACTGAAGCTTTCTTT.

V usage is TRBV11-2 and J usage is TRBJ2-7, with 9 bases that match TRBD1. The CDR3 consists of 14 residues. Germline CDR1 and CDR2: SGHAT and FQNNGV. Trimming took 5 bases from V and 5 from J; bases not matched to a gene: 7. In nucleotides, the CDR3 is TGTGCCAGCAGCGCCCGGGACAGGGCCCACGAGCAGTACTTC. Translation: CASSARDRAHEQYF.

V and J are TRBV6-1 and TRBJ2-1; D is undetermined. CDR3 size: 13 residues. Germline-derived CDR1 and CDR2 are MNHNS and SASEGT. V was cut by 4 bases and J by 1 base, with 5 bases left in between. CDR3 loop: CASSVGSYNEQFF. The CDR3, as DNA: TGTGCCAGCAGTGTAGGGTCCTACAATGAGCAGTTCTTC.

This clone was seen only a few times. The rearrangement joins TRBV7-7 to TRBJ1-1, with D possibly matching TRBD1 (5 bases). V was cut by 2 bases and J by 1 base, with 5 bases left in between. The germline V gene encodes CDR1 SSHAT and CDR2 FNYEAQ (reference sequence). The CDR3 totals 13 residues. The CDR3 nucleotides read TGTGCCAGCAGCTTAACAGGGAACACTGAAGCTTTCTTT. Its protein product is CASSLTGNTEAFF.

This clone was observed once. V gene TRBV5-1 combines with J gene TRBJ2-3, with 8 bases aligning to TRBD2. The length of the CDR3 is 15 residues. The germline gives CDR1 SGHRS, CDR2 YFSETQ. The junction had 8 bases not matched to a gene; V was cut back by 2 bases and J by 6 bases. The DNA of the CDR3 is TGCGCCAGCAGCTTCACTAGCGGCCATGAGGATACGCAGTATTTT. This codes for CASSFTSGHEDTQYF.

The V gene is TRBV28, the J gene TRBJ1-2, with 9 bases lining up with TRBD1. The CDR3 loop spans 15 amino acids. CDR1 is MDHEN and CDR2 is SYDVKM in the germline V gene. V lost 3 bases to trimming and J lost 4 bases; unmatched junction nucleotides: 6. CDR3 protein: CASSLYRDRVYGYTF. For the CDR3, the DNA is TGTGCCAGCAGTTTGTACCGGGACAGGGTCTATGGCTACACCTTC.

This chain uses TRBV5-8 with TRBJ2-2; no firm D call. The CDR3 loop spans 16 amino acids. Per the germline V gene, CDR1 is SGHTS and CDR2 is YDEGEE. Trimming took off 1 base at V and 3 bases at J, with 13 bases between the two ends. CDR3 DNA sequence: TGTGCCAGCAGCTTGACCGGCGTACACTACACCGGGGAGCTGTTTTTT. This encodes CASSLTGVHYTGELFF.

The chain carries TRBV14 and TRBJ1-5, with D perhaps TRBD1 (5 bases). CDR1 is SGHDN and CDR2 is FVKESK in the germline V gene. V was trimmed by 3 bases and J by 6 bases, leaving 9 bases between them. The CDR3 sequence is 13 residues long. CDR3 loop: CASSQGGAQPQHF. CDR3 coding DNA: TGTGCCAGCAGCCAGGGCGGGGCTCAGCCCCAGCATTTT.

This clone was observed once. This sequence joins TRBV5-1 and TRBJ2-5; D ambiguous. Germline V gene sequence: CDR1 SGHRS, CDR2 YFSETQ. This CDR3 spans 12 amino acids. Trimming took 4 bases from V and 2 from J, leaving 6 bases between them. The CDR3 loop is CASSMSQETQYF. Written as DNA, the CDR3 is TGCGCCAGCAGCATGTCGCAAGAGACCCAGTACTTC. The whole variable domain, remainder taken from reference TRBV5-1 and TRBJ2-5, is KAGVTQTPRYLIKTRGQQVTLSCSPISGHRSVSWYQQTPGQGLQFLFEYFSETQRNKGNFPGRFSGRQFSNSRSEMNVSTLELGDSALYLCASSMSQETQYFGPGTRLLVL.

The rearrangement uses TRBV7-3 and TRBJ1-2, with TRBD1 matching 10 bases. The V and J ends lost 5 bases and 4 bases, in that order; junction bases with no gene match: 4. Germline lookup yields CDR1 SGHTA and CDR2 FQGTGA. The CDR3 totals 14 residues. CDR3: CASSETGGVYGYTF. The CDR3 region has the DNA TGTGCCAGCAGCGAGACAGGGGGCGTCTATGGCTACACCTTC.

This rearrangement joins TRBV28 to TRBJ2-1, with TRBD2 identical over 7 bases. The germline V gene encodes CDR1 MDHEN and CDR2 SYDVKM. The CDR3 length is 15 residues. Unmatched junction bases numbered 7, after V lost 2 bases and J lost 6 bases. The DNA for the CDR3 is TGTGCCAGCAGTTTAGCGGGAGCTCGGGGCAATGAGCAGTTCTTC. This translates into CASSLAGARGNEQFF.

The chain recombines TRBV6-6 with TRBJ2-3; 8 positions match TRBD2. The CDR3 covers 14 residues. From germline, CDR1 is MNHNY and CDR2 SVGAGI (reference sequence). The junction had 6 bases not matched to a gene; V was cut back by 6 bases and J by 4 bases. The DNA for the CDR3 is TGTGCCAGCAGACGCGGGGGGCCCTCAGATACGCAGTATTTT. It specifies CASRRGGPSDTQYF.

CDR3 loop: CASSEWGSIEKLFF. The CDR3 DNA reads as TGTGCCAGCAGTGAATGGGGGTCAATTGAAAAACTGTTTTTT. V and J are TRBV6-1 and TRBJ1-4; tentatively, D is TRBD1 (5 bases). Germline loops: CDR1 MNHNS, CDR2 SASEGT. Trimming took 2 bases from V and 7 from J, leaving 11 bases between them. The CDR3 covers 14 residues.

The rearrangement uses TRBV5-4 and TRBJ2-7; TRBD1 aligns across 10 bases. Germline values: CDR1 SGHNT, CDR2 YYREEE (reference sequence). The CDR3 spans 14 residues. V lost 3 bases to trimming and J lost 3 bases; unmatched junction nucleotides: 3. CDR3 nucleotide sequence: TGTGCCAGCAGCTGGACAGGGGGGGTCTACGAGCAGTACTTC. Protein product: CASSWTGGVYEQYF.

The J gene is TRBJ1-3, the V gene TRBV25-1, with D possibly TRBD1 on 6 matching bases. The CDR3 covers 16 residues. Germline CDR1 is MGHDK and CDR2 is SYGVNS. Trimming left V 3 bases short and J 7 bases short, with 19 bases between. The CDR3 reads CASSDSLQGWDNTIYF. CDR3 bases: TGTGCCAGCAGTGACTCCCTACAGGGATGGGACAACACCATATATTTT.